This T cell receptor (beta chain) is drawn from a study of graft-versus-host responses after intestinal transplantation. Study in general: Transplants were multivisceral, liver-intestinal, or isolated intestinal. Uniformly, recipients were administered anti-thymocyte globulin induction with subsequent tacrolimus and steroids for around three years. Overall study findings and caveats: Researchers found GvH clones in recipient marrow, and some showed up first in ileum or blood.

The CDR3 sequence is 15 residues long. Germline-derived CDR1 and CDR2 are MNHNY and SVGAGI (reference sequence). With 6 bases clipped from V and 6 bases from J, the junction kept 9 bases outside the gene matches. As to this clone: The target antigen is unknown.

Some clones are missing from TCRdb's copy, which holds only in-frame ones; the method was immunoSEQ multiplex PCR. The sample includes about 50,000 clones, nearly 95% seen only once; the top ten take about 2.5%. The TCR originated in a human donor who was the organ donor for an intestinal transplant. The sequencing used unstimulated CD4+ T cells sorted from spleen or lymph node cells, collected before transplant. The rearrangement uses TRBV6-6 and TRBJ2-7, with 12 bases lining up with TRBD2. The CDR3 bases are TGTGCCAGCAGCCCCCGACTAGCGGGGGAAGCCGAGCAGTACTTC. This gives the protein CASSPRLAGEAEQYF.